Below, 24 T cell receptor beta chains from the same sample are listed, as sequenced in a study of T cells after yellow fever vaccination. In TCRdb, the 5' RACE reads were re-called with MiXCR into one record per CDR3 protein. Of 350,000 to 550,000 distinct CDR3 sequences in the sample, approximately 19% were seen once. This specimen was PBMCs, taken before the yellow fever booster vaccination. The source of these receptors is a man aged 18 to 30 who received the YFV17D yellow fever vaccine.

This clonotype was observed at least ten times. The chain is built from TRBV12-3 or TRBV12-4 and TRBJ2-5; no clear D. Trimming shortened V by 5 bases and J by 2 bases, and 6 bases separated the two germline ends. The CDR3 totals 12 residues. CDR3 residues: CASSPHQETQYF. The CDR3 DNA follows: TGTGCCAGCAGTCCTCATCAAGAGACCCAGTACTTC.

This clonotype was detected only a few times. The chain uses TRBV4-1 and TRBJ2-5; D call uncertain. Trimming took off 0 bases at V and 5 bases at J, with 10 bases between the two ends. This CDR3 region has 14 residues. Per the germline V gene, CDR1 is MGHRA and CDR2 is YSYEKL. CDR3 sequence (DNA): TGCGCCAGCAGCCAAGAAGGAGTATGGGAGACCCAGTACTTC. This translates into CASSQEGVWETQYF.

This clonotype was recorded at least ten times. The chain has TRBV12-3 or TRBV12-4 and TRBJ1-2; possibly TRBD1 for D (6 bases). The V gene lost 9 bases and the J gene lost 4 bases, with 12 bases spanning the gap. CDR3 length: 12 residues. Written as DNA, the CDR3 is TGTGCCAGTTGGCGGGGGGCCTATGGCTACACCTTC. It yields the protein CASWRGAYGYTF.

This clonotype appeared a few times. The chain has TRBV5-5 and TRBJ2-7; TRBD1 is a possible D gene (5 bases). V was cut by 0 bases and J by 3 bases, with 13 bases left in between. The germline CDR1 and CDR2 sequences are SGHKS and YYEKEE (reference sequence). The CDR3 is 15 residues long. CDR3 in amino acids: CASSLVTVSLYEQYF. The CDR3 DNA follows: TGTGCCAGCAGCTTGGTGACAGTCTCCCTCTACGAGCAGTACTTC.

The rearrangement uses TRBV7-2 and TRBJ1-2; D call uncertain. The length of the CDR3 is 14 residues. Per the germline V gene, CDR1 is SGHTA and CDR2 is FQGNSA. V was clipped by 0 bases and J by 4 bases, with 9 bases between them. CDR3 in DNA: TGTGCCAGCAGCTTAGCGAAGGTCCCCTATGGCTACACCTTC. Amino acid sequence: CASSLAKVPYGYTF.

This clonotype was detected a few times. The V call is TRBV6-2 or TRBV6-3, the J call TRBJ2-5, with 11 nucleotides matching TRBD2. The CDR3 is 14 residues long. Germline trimming cut 6 bases from V and 5 bases from J; bases unmatched to any gene: 5. Looked up from germline, CDR1 is MNHEY and CDR2 is SVGEGT. CDR3: CASRVAGGLETQYF. The CDR3 DNA follows: TGTGCCAGCAGGGTAGCGGGGGGGCTGGAGACCCAGTACTTC.

V gene TRBV7-2 combines with J gene TRBJ2-7, with no clear D. Trimming took 7 bases from V and 6 from J, leaving 16 bases between them. The germline V gene encodes CDR1 SGHTA and CDR2 FQGNSA. The CDR3 is 13 residues long. The CDR3 region has the DNA TGTGCCAGCAACAGAGCCGCGATGGGCGAGCAGTACTTC. Translated, it gives CASNRAAMGEQYF.

This clonotype was seen a few times. The V and J genes are TRBV15 and TRBJ2-3; D not certain. V lost 8 bases and J 0 bases, leaving 9 bases between the germline ends. This CDR3 has 13 residues. The V gene's germline CDR1 is LNHNV and CDR2 YYDKDF (reference sequence). CDR3 amino acids: CATGPTSTDTQYF. CDR3 bases: TGTGCCACCGGCCCGACAAGCACAGATACGCAGTATTTT.

This clonotype was seen repeatedly, ten times or more. The chain links TRBV9 to TRBJ1-1; 8 bases map to TRBD1. CDR1 and CDR2 (germline): SGDLS, YYNGEE. The junction had 9 bases not matched to a gene; V was cut back by 3 bases and J by 5 bases. The CDR3 totals 15 residues. The CDR3, as DNA: TGTGCCAGCAGCGCCGTCGACAGGGGTTGGACTGAAGCTTTCTTT. Translating it yields CASSAVDRGWTEAFF.

There are a few counts of this clonotype. The genes are TRBV5-1 and TRBJ2-7, with a possible D match to TRBD2 (6 bases). The CDR3 sequence is 10 residues long. Deletions cut 4 bases from V and 7 bases from J, with 6 bases between. Per germline, CDR1 SGHRS and CDR2 YFSETQ. CDR3 loop: CASSAGEQYF. The CDR3 DNA is TGCGCCAGCAGCGCGGGGGAGCAGTACTTC.

Concerning this clonotype: The missing conserved phenylalanine or tryptophan at the end of this CDR3 makes a read error likely. The chain links TRBV4-3 to TRBJ2-3, with D tentatively TRBD1 (6 bases). Germline V CDR1 and CDR2: LGHNA, YSLEER. The V end lost 0 bases, the J end lost 5 bases, and 15 bases lay between the germline ends. This CDR3 contains 16 residues. The CDR3 region has the DNA TGCGCCAGCAGCCAAGATCGTAGGACAGACGGAGATACGCAGTATATT. This sequence encodes CASSQDRRTDGDTQYI.

Here the CDR3 DNA reads TGCAGTGCTAGAGTTTATGAAGCGGGGGCGAACACCGGGGAGCTGTTTTTT. Protein: CSARVYEAGANTGELFF. V and J are TRBV20-1 and TRBJ2-2; 8 bases agree with TRBD2. CDR3 length: 17 amino acids. Unmatched junction bases numbered 7, after V lost 1 base and J lost 0 bases. Per germline, CDR1 DFQATT and CDR2 SNEGSKA (reference sequence).

This clonotype was found a few times. The chain carries TRBV24-1 and TRBJ2-3; TRBD2 might be the D (7 bases). There are 12 residues in the CDR3. The germline V gene has CDR1 KGHDR and CDR2 SFDVKD. Trimming removed 7 bases from V and 5 bases from J, with 9 bases in between. The DNA of the CDR3 is TGTGCCACCAGGGGGGGGCTAGATACGCAGTATTTT. As protein: CATRGGLDTQYF.

V usage is TRBV3-1 and J usage is TRBJ1-3; D not certain. Trimming took 4 bases from V and 6 from J, leaving 13 bases between them. This CDR3 is built from 14 residues. The germline V gene has CDR1 LGHDT and CDR2 YNNKEL (reference sequence). The CDR3 here is CASSPIPQQNTIYF. The CDR3 bases are TGTGCCAGCAGCCCGATCCCACAACAAAACACCATATATTTT. Using reference TRBV3-1 and TRBJ1-3 for the parts outside the CDR3, the full variable domain is DTAVSQTPKYLVTQMGNDKSIKCEQNLGHDTMYWYKQDSKKFLKIMFSYNNKELIINETVPNRFSPKSPDKAHLNLHINSLELGDSAVYFCASSPIPQQNTIYFGEGSWLTVV.

The chain uses TRBV20-1 and TRBJ2-7, with TRBD1 matching over 7 bases. With V trimmed by 6 bases and J by 2 bases, 7 bases remained unmatched. Per the germline V gene, CDR1 is DFQATT and CDR2 is SNEGSKA (reference sequence). This CDR3 region has 13 residues. The CDR3 is CSAPTGRPYEQYF. For the CDR3, the DNA is TGCAGTGCCCCGACAGGGCGCCCCTACGAGCAGTACTTC.

The chain couples TRBV9 to TRBJ1-5; 7 bases line up with TRBD1. This CDR3 comprises 18 residues. CDR1 is SGDLS and CDR2 is YYNGEE in the germline V gene. The trim removed 7 bases at V and 0 bases at J, leaving 16 bases unmatched. The CDR3 spells CASALRDSLSFSNQPQHF. CDR3 DNA sequence: TGTGCCAGCGCCCTCCGGGACAGCCTCAGTTTTAGCAATCAGCCCCAGCATTTT.

V usage is TRBV7-9 and J usage is TRBJ1-2; D gene ambiguous. V was pared by 2 bases and J by 8 bases, with 9 bases between. The germline V gene encodes CDR1 SEHNR and CDR2 FQNEAQ (reference sequence). This CDR3 contains 12 residues. The CDR3 sequence: CASSLREEGYTF. CDR3 coding DNA: TGTGCCAGCAGCTTAAGGGAAGAAGGCTACACCTTC. Full variable domain (rest looked up from reference TRBV7-9 and TRBJ1-2): DTGVSQNPRHKITKRGQNVTFRCDPISEHNRLYWYRQTLGQGPEFLTYFQNEAQLEKSRLLSDRFSAERPKGSFSTLEIQRTEQGDSAMYLCASSLREEGYTFGSGTRLTVV.

The chain recombines TRBV4-1 with TRBJ2-1; 11 bases align to TRBD2. This CDR3 spans 17 amino acids. Germline-derived CDR1 and CDR2 are MGHRA and YSYEKL. V dropped 2 bases and J dropped 4; count of bases not matched to a gene: 7. The chain's CDR3 is CASSQTSGGSEYNEQFF. CDR3 nucleotide sequence: TGCGCCAGCAGCCAAACTAGCGGGGGCTCAGAATACAATGAGCAGTTCTTC.

The chain couples TRBV7-2 to TRBJ1-6; 10 positions agree with TRBD1. The CDR3 is 15 amino acids. Losses at the gene ends were 5 bases for V and 6 bases for J; bases not matched to a gene: 4. CDR1 and CDR2 from the germline V gene are SGHTA and FQGNSA. CDR3 DNA sequence: TGTGCCAGCAGCATGGGACAGGGGATTAATTCACCCCTCCACTTT. Translated: CASSMGQGINSPLHF.

A few counts support this clonotype. The rearrangement links TRBV29-1 to TRBJ2-7; TRBD1 agrees at 10 bases. J was trimmed by 4 bases and V by 7 bases; bases with no gene match: 4. The CDR3 covers 12 residues. The germline gives CDR1 SQVTM, CDR2 ANQGSEA. The DNA for the CDR3 is TGCAGCGGGGGACAGGGGAGATACGAGCAGTACTTC. This sequence encodes CSGGQGRYEQYF.

This clonotype was detected a few times. The chain links TRBV9 to TRBJ2-1; D could derive from TRBD1 or TRBD2 (6 bases each). In germline, CDR1 is SGDLS, CDR2 YYNGEE. V lost 0 bases, J lost 8 bases, and 15 bases lay in between. The CDR3 covers 15 residues. The CDR3 DNA reads as TGTGCCAGCAGCGTAGAAAGGGGGGTAACGGATGAGCAGTTCTTC. This codes for CASSVERGVTDEQFF.

The gene calls are TRBV7-7 and TRBJ2-1; 9 bases map to TRBD2. V trimming: 0 bases; J trimming: 6 bases; junction bases outside the gene matches: 3. This CDR3 region has 15 residues. CDR1 is SSHAT and CDR2 is FNYEAQ in the germline V gene (reference sequence). The CDR3 region is CASSLALAGFNEQFF. The CDR3 coding sequence is TGTGCCAGCAGCTTAGCGCTAGCGGGGTTCAATGAGCAGTTCTTC.

This clonotype was detected a few times. The chain has TRBV20-1 and TRBJ2-1, with D perhaps TRBD2 (5 bases). Deletions cut 1 base from V and 10 bases from J, with 23 bases between. The CDR3 has 16 residues. CDR1 and CDR2 (germline): DFQATT, SNEGSKA (reference sequence). This CDR3 is CSARVSDWSPPIEQFF. The DNA of the CDR3 is TGCAGTGCTAGAGTATCGGACTGGTCTCCGCCGATAGAGCAGTTCTTC.

The gene calls are TRBV7-9 and TRBJ2-3; 11 nucleotides match TRBD2. The CDR3 runs 17 residues. Germline CDR1 and CDR2: SEHNR and FQNEAQ (reference sequence). J lost 2 bases, V lost 1 base, and 5 bases had no gene match. Here the CDR3 reads CASSLERLAGNTDTQYF. In DNA form, the CDR3 reads TGTGCCAGCAGCTTAGAAAGACTAGCGGGGAACACAGATACGCAGTATTTT.